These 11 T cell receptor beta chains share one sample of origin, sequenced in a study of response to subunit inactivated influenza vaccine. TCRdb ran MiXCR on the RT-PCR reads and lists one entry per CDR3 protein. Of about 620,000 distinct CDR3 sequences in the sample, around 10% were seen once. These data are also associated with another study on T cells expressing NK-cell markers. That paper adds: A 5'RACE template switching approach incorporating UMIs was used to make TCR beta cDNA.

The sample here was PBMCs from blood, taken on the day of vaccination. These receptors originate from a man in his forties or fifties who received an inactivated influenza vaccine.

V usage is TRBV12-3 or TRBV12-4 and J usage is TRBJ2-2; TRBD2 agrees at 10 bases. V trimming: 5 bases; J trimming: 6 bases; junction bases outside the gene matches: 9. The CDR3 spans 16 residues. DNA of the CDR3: TGTGCCAGCAGTCCCTATAGCGGGGGGATTCCCGGGGAGCTGTTTTTT. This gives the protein CASSPYSGGIPGELFF.

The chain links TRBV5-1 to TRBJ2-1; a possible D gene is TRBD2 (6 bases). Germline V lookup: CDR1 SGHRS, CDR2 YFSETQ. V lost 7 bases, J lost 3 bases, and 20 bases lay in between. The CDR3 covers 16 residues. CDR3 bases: TGCGCCAGCGGCGGTTTGGAGTCGGGAGACTACAATGAGCAGTTCTTC. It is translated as CASGGLESGDYNEQFF.

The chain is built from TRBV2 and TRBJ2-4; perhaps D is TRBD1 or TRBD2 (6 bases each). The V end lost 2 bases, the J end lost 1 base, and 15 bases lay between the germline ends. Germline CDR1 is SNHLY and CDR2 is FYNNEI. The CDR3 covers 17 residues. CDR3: CASSERGVAGAKNIQYF. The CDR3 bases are TGTGCCAGCAGTGAAAGGGGGGTAGCCGGGGCCAAAAACATTCAGTACTTC.

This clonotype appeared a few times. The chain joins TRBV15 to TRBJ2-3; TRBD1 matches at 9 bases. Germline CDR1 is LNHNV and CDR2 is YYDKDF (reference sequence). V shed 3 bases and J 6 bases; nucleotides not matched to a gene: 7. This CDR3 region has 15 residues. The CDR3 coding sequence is TGTGCCACCAGCAGGGACAGGGGCTCTTCGGATACGCAGTATTTT. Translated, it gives CATSRDRGSSDTQYF.

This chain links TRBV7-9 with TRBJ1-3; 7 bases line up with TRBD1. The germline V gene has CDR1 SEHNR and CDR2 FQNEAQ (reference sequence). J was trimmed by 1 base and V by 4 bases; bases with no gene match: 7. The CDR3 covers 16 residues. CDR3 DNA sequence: TGTGCCAGCAGCTCGTGGGACAGCGAGTCTGGAAACACCATATATTTT. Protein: CASSSWDSESGNTIYF.

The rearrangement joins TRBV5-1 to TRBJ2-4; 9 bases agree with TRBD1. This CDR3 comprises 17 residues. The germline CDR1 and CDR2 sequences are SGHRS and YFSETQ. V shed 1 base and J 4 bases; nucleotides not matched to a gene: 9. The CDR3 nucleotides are TGCGCCAGCAGCTTGCCACAGGGGGCGGGCTCGAAAAACATTCAGTACTTC. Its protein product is CASSLPQGAGSKNIQYF.

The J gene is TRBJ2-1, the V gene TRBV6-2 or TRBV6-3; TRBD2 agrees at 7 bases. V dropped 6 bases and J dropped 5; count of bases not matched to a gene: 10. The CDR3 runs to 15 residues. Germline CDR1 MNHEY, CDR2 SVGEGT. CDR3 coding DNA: TGTGCCAGCAGACCGGGACTACTTCGTGACAATGAGCAGTTCTTC. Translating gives CASRPGLLRDNEQFF.

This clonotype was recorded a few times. The CDR3: CASSSNPGQGYGYTF. The CDR3 bases are TGCGCCAGCAGCTCTAACCCGGGACAGGGCTATGGCTACACCTTC. The rearrangement uses TRBV5-1 and TRBJ1-2; 9 bases match TRBD1. This CDR3 comprises 15 residues. Germline CDR1 reads SGHRS; CDR2 reads YFSETQ. V was pared by 3 bases and J by 4 bases, with 7 bases of the junction left unmatched.

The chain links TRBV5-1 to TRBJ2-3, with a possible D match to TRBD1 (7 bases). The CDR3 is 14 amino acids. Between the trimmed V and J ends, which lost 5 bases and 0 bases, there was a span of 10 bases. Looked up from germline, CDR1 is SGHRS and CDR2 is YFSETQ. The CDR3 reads CASREGASTDTQYF. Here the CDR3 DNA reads TGCGCCAGCAGGGAGGGGGCTAGCACAGATACGCAGTATTTT. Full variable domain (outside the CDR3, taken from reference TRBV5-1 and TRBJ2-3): KAGVTQTPRYLIKTRGQQVTLSCSPISGHRSVSWYQQTPGQGLQFLFEYFSETQRNKGNFPGRFSGRQFSNSRSEMNVSTLELGDSALYLCASREGASTDTQYFGPGTRLTVL.

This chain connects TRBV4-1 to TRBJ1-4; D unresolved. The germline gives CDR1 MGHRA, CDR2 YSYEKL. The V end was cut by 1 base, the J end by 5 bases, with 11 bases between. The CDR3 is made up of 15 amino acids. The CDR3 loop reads CASSQGEQQNEKLFF. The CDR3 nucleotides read TGCGCCAGCAGCCAAGGGGAACAACAAAATGAAAAACTGTTTTTT.

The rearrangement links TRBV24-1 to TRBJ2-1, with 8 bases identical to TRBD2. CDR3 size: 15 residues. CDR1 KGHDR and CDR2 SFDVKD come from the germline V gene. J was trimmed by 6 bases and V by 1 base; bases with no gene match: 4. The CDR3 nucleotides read TGTGCCACCAGTGATTTTACGGGAGGGCTCAATGAGCAGTTCTTC. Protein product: CATSDFTGGLNEQFF.